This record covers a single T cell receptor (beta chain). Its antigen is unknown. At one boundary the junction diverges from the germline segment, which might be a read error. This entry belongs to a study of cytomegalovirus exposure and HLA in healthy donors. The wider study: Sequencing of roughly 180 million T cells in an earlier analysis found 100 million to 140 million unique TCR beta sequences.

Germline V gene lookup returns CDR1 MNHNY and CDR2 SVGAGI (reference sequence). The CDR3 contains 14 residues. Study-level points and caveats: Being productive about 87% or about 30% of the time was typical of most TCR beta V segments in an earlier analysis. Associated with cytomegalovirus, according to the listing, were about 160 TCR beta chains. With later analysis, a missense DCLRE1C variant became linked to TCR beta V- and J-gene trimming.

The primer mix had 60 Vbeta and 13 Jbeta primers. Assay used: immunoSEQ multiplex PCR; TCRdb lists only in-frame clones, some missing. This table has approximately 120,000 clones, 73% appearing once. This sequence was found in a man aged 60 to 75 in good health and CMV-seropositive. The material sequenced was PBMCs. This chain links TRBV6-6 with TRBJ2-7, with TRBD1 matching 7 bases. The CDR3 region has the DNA TGTGCCAGCAGTAACTCGGACAGGACCTACGAGCAGTACTTC. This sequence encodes CASSNSDRTYEQYF.